These 4 T cell receptor beta chains originate from one sample sequenced in a study of cytomegalovirus exposure and HLA in healthy donors. The PCR ran on 60 Vbeta and 13 Jbeta primers. Produced via immunoSEQ multiplex PCR; TCRdb's table is partial and in-frame only. The table includes around 190,000 clones, around 83% detected once. Sequenced sample: PBMCs. These receptors originate from a woman in her thirties or forties in good health and CMV-seronegative.

This clone was seen more than once but under ten times. V and J are TRBV11-2 and TRBJ1-1, with D tentatively TRBD1 (5 bases). With 2 bases removed from V and 3 bases from J, the gap between germline ends came to 16 bases. The CDR3 contains 16 residues. CDR1 SGHAT and CDR2 FQNNGV come from the germline V gene. The CDR3 loop is CASSLSSGSMHTEAFF. CDR3 DNA sequence: TGTGCCAGCAGCTTATCGTCAGGGTCAATGCACACTGAAGCTTTCTTT.

This chain connects TRBV28 to TRBJ2-2; 9 bases align to TRBD1. V was pared by 5 bases and J by 3 bases, with 10 bases of the junction left unmatched. CDR1 is MDHEN, CDR2 SYDVKM, per germline. The CDR3 has 17 residues. The CDR3 is CASSPPPGQGYTGELFF. CDR3 coding DNA: TGTGCCAGCAGTCCACCCCCGGGACAGGGTTACACCGGGGAGCTGTTTTTT.

The chain employs TRBV7-9 and TRBJ1-2; D perhaps matches TRBD1 (6 bases). Germline CDR1 and CDR2: SEHNR and FQNEAQ (reference sequence). The V end was cut by 5 bases, the J end by 1 base, with 14 bases between. There are 15 residues in the CDR3. DNA of the CDR3: TGTGCCAGCAGCCCTCGGACAGTGATTAACTATGGCTACACCTTC. Its protein is CASSPRTVINYGYTF.

This chain connects TRBV28 to TRBJ2-7; 9 nucleotides agree with TRBD1. J lost 1 base, V lost 6 bases, and 7 bases had no gene match. The CDR3 contains 15 residues. Germline assignment: CDR1 MDHEN and CDR2 SYDVKM. As DNA, the CDR3 is TGTGCCAGCAGGCCGCCGGGACAGGGTTCCTACGAGCAGTACGTC. Translation: CASRPPGQGSYEQYV.